The 32 T cell receptor beta chains below were found in one sample sequenced in a study of CXCR3-negative and CXCR3-positive naive CD8 T cells. 5' RACE that incorporated UMI labels was used to prepare the TRB cDNA libraries. TCRdb re-called the 5' RACE reads and gives one entry per CDR3 protein, without DNA. This sample's table has more than 50,000 distinct CDR3 sequences. Sequencing used naive CXCR3- CD8+ T cells from blood. Regarding subset: CD45RO-CCR7+CD27+CD95- naive CD8+ T cells lacking CXCR3 (TNR3-). Receptor source: a human donor in good health. Some clones in this sample may be carry-over from other donors' samples.

This chain links TRBV29-1 with TRBJ1-1; TCRdb reports TRBD1, a call that lacks DNA to check it against. Per germline, CDR1 SQVTM and CDR2 ANQGSEA. CDR3 length equals 15 residues. The CDR3 spells CSVGAGYPSSTEAFF. The variable domain in full, with the rest retrieved from reference TRBV29-1 and TRBJ1-1, is SAVISQKPSRDICQRGTSLTIQCQVDSQVTMMFWYRQQPGQSLTLIATANQGSEATYESGFVIDKFPISRPNLTFSTLTVSNMSPEDSSIYLCSVGAGYPSSTEAFFGQGTRLTVV.

The chain has TRBV6-5 and TRBJ1-1; TCRdb gives TRBD1 as the D gene, but with no DNA this cannot be confirmed. Per the germline V gene, CDR1 is MNHEY and CDR2 is SVGAGI. The CDR3 is 14 amino acids. CDR3 protein: CASSNREMMTEAFF.

V and J are TRBV27 and TRBJ1-2; there is no DNA to check the TCRdb D call of TRBD1. Germline CDR1 and CDR2: MNHEY and SMNVEV (reference sequence). This CDR3 is built from 14 residues. This chain's CDR3 is CASSETGTGYGYTF.

The rearrangement links TRBV27 to TRBJ2-1; the D gene TCRdb calls, TRBD1, cannot be checked with no DNA. The CDR3 runs to 12 residues. Per the germline V gene, CDR1 is MNHEY and CDR2 is SMNVEV (reference sequence). The CDR3 sequence is CASSWDRDEQFF.

The chain combines TRBV12-3 or TRBV12-4 with TRBJ2-3; TCRdb picks TRBD2, but there is no DNA to check that call. The CDR3 loop spans 14 amino acids. CDR3 sequence reads: CASSLDEGPDTQYF.

The rearrangement joins TRBV19 to TRBJ2-7; without DNA, the TCRdb call of TRBD2 cannot be checked. Germline assignment: CDR1 LNHDA and CDR2 SQIVND (reference sequence). The CDR3 is 16 residues long. The CDR3 sequence is CASSWSHGAGDYEQYF.

The V call is TRBV28, the J call TRBJ1-1; TCRdb indicates TRBD1, and absent DNA this call remains unverified. CDR3 length equals 14 residues. CDR1 MDHEN and CDR2 SYDVKM come from the germline V gene. CDR3 residues: CASSSRRENTEAFF.

V gene TRBV6-4 combines with J gene TRBJ2-3; TCRdb gives TRBD2 as the D gene, but with no DNA this cannot be confirmed. The CDR3 extends over 14 amino acids. Germline lookup yields CDR1 MRHNA and CDR2 SNTAGT. The CDR3: CASSGTSGADTQYF.

This sequence joins TRBV29-1 and TRBJ2-3; TCRdb's D call, TRBD2, is unchecked because there is no DNA. The CDR3 extends over 15 amino acids. Germline V gene sequence: CDR1 SQVTM, CDR2 ANQGSEA. CDR3: CSVVLAGDASDTQYF.

This chain joins TRBV28 and TRBJ1-1; TCRdb proposes TRBD1, but this gene call is untestable without DNA. Per germline, CDR1 MDHEN and CDR2 SYDVKM. The CDR3 covers 15 residues. CDR3 loop: CASSYRVGVNTEAFF. Variable domain in full (rest from reference TRBV28 and TRBJ1-1): DVKVTQSSRYLVKRTGEKVFLECVQDMDHENMFWYRQDPGLGLRLIYFSYDVKMKEKGDIPEGYSVSREKKERFSLILESASTNQTSMYLCASSYRVGVNTEAFFGQGTRLTVV.

CDR3 loop: CASSYSGSYTNTGELFF. V is TRBV6-5 and J is TRBJ2-2; there is no DNA to check the TCRdb D call of TRBD2. Germline V CDR1 and CDR2: MNHEY, SVGAGI. The CDR3 loop spans 17 amino acids.

The V and J genes are TRBV5-1 and TRBJ1-1; the TCRdb D gene call, TRBD1, has no DNA to confirm it. The CDR3 loop spans 12 amino acids. From germline, CDR1 is SGHRS and CDR2 YFSETQ. The CDR3 loop is CASSLEGAEAFF.

V usage is TRBV20-1 and J usage is TRBJ2-5; TCRdb lists TRBD1, though no DNA is available to test this call. The germline V gene encodes CDR1 DFQATT and CDR2 SNEGSKA (reference sequence). This CDR3 has 16 amino acids. CDR3 in amino acids: CSARGRTGPRQETQYF.

The V and J genes are TRBV20-1 and TRBJ1-1. Germline-derived CDR1 and CDR2 are DFQATT and SNEGSKA (reference sequence). CDR3 size: 12 residues. The CDR3 here is CSAKAGNTEAFF.

This chain links TRBV5-6 with TRBJ2-1; TCRdb proposes TRBD2, but this gene call is untestable without DNA. The CDR3 has 18 residues. Germline loops: CDR1 SGHDT, CDR2 YYEEEE. CDR3 protein: CASSLAASGSFGDGEQFF.

The chain links TRBV29-1 to TRBJ2-4. The CDR3 is 13 amino acids. CDR1 SQVTM and CDR2 ANQGSEA come from the germline V gene. This CDR3 reads CSVVRDAKNIQYF.

The chain couples TRBV21-1 to TRBJ2-7. TRBV21-1 is recorded as a pseudogene. CDR3 length equals 13 residues. The CDR3 loop is CASSKATAYEQYF.

The rearrangement uses TRBV13 and TRBJ2-7; TCRdb's assignment of TRBD2 cannot be checked, as there is no DNA. Germline CDR1 reads PRHDT; CDR2 reads FYEKMQ (reference sequence). This CDR3 has 13 amino acids. The CDR3 protein is CASSSTSGYEQYF.

The chain uses TRBV12-3 or TRBV12-4 and TRBJ2-1; TCRdb names TRBD1, which stays unverified in the absence of DNA. The CDR3 is 16 amino acids. The CDR3: CASSSTTGSPHNEQFF.

The genes are TRBV5-1 and TRBJ1-2; as DNA is missing, the TRBD1 call by TCRdb cannot be tested. CDR1 and CDR2 from the germline V gene are SGHRS and YFSETQ. The CDR3 is made up of 13 amino acids. The CDR3 loop reads CASSLATDYGYTF.

This chain joins TRBV6-4 and TRBJ2-1; TCRdb's D call, TRBD2, is unchecked because there is no DNA. CDR3 length: 15 residues. Germline V lookup: CDR1 MRHNA, CDR2 SNTAGT. CDR3 amino acids: CASSGGGGAVNEQFF.

The rearrangement links TRBV7-2 to TRBJ2-3; the TRBD2 assignment by TCRdb is unverifiable without DNA. Germline-derived CDR1 and CDR2 are SGHTA and FQGNSA. The CDR3 consists of 16 residues. The CDR3 sequence is CASSLSAGRWTDTQYF.

The V and J genes are TRBV6-5 and TRBJ2-7; the TCRdb call, TRBD1, lacks DNA for checking. The V gene's germline CDR1 is MNHEY and CDR2 SVGAGI. The CDR3 extends over 14 amino acids. This chain's CDR3 is CASRNRGFSYEQYF.

The CDR3: CASSPWGATQETQYF. The chain links TRBV5-1 to TRBJ2-5; the TRBD1 assignment by TCRdb is unverifiable without DNA. Per the germline V gene, CDR1 is SGHRS and CDR2 is YFSETQ. CDR3 length equals 15 residues. The full variable domain, rest sourced from reference TRBV5-1 and TRBJ2-5, is KAGVTQTPRYLIKTRGQQVTLSCSPISGHRSVSWYQQTPGQGLQFLFEYFSETQRNKGNFPGRFSGRQFSNSRSEMNVSTLELGDSALYLCASSPWGATQETQYFGPGTRLLVL.

The CDR3 reads CASSTGGSPLHF. V gene TRBV11-3 combines with J gene TRBJ1-6; TCRdb's D call of TRBD1 is untestable without DNA. Germline V lookup: CDR1 SGHNT, CDR2 YENEEA. The length of the CDR3 is 12 residues.

V usage is TRBV9 and J usage is TRBJ1-1. The CDR3 contains 14 residues. Per the germline V gene, CDR1 is SGDLS and CDR2 is YYNGEE. CDR3 loop: CASSLVSVGTEAFF.

The V and J genes are TRBV12-3 or TRBV12-4 and TRBJ2-1. The CDR3 consists of 15 residues. The CDR3 reads CASSLALSPYNEQFF.

This clonotype is medium-sized (0.01 to 0.1%) by frequency. The chain carries TRBV6-5 and TRBJ2-5. CDR1 is MNHEY, CDR2 SVGAGI, per germline. The CDR3 totals 11 residues. The CDR3 loop is CASSSQETQYF.

The chain carries TRBV11-2 and TRBJ2-7. The V gene's germline CDR1 is SGHAT and CDR2 FQNNGV. The length of the CDR3 is 15 residues. CDR3 region: CASNPNTETFYEQYF.

This chain joins TRBV20-1 and TRBJ1-2; the D gene TCRdb calls, TRBD1, cannot be checked with no DNA. Germline V lookup: CDR1 DFQATT, CDR2 SNEGSKA (reference sequence). The CDR3 is made up of 14 amino acids. The CDR3 sequence: CSAQRAGSNYGYTF.

This chain joins TRBV14 and TRBJ2-3; TCRdb reports TRBD2, a call that lacks DNA to check it against. This CDR3 contains 18 residues. Germline loops: CDR1 SGHDN, CDR2 FVKESK. CDR3 sequence: CASSQETAGPRLTDTQYF.

The V and J genes are TRBV29-1 and TRBJ2-3. The length of the CDR3 is 12 residues. Germline lookup yields CDR1 SQVTM and CDR2 ANQGSEA. The chain's CDR3 is CSVESVTDTQYF.